The rows below give T cell receptor beta chains drawn from one sample of a study of T-cell memory formation after mild COVID-19. TCRdb reprocessed the 5' RACE reads via MiXCR and lists one record per CDR3 protein. The table lists hundreds of thousands of distinct CDR3 sequences, roughly 14% of them singletons. The source material was PBMCs or a T cell subset sorted from them (not recorded which). The receptors here all came from an adult woman who had mild COVID-19 (a few samples of this study predate the infection). Cell type and time point are not known. CDR3s include the opening cysteine and the closing phenylalanine or tryptophan. The D gene is left open where the match is weak. Rows may omit the clone size; those that give it use once, few, many or a size class.

v_call,clone_size,j_call,cdr3_length,d_call,cdr3_nt,cdr3_aa
TRBV25-1,few,TRBJ2-7,14,NA,TGTGCCAGCAGTGGGTCCGGGCTGGACTACGAGCAGTACTTC,CASSGSGLDYEQYF
TRBV20-1,NA,TRBJ1-2,13,TRBD1,TGCAGTGCTCCTGGACAGGGCGGCTATGGCTACACCTTC,CSAPGQGGYGYTF
TRBV5-1,few,TRBJ1-4,15,NA,TGCGCCAGCAGTCTTACCGGACACGATAATGAAAAACTGTTTTTT,CASSLTGHDNEKLFF
TRBV5-1,NA,TRBJ2-3,14,NA,TGCGCCAGCAGCTTGGGGGTCGAATGGGATACGCAGTATTTT,CASSLGVEWDTQYF
TRBV6-2/TRBV6-3,few,TRBJ2-1,18,NA,TGTGCCAGCAGTTACGAGTGGGGCAGTGCACTACGTGACAATGAGCAGTTCTTC,CASSYEWGSALRDNEQFF
TRBV20-1,NA,TRBJ1-4,15,NA,TGCAGTGCTAGAGTACAGGGTTCCTTATCAATGAAACTGTTTTTT,CSARVQGSLSMKLFF
TRBV7-9,few,TRBJ1-1,15,TRBD1,TGTGCCAGCAGCGGGGGGACAGGGGTGGGCACTGAAGCTTTCTTT,CASSGGTGVGTEAFF
TRBV21-1,NA,TRBJ2-7,15,NA,TGTGCCAGCAGCAAAGGAACCCAGGGGCCCCACGAGCAGTACTTC,CASSKGTQGPHEQYF
TRBV12-3/TRBV12-4,few,TRBJ2-7,12,NA,TGTGCCAGCAGCCTCGTGGCCAACGAGCAGTACTTC,CASSLVANEQYF
TRBV12-3/TRBV12-4,few,TRBJ1-1,12,NA,TGTGCCAGCAGCGCCCCCCAGGTTAGGGCTTTCTTT,CASSAPQVRAFF
TRBV2,NA,TRBJ1-2,13,NA,TGTGCCAGCAGAGGGCAGGGGACTGGTGGCTACACCTTC,CASRGQGTGGYTF
TRBV5-8,many,TRBJ2-2,16,TRBD1,TGTGCCAGCAGCTTATGGGACAGGGGGCGCACCGGGGAGCTGTTTTTT,CASSLWDRGRTGELFF
TRBV7-2,NA,TRBJ1-2,13,NA,TGTGCCAGCAGCCCAGTCTGGGGGTATGGCTACACCTTC,CASSPVWGYGYTF
TRBV12-3/TRBV12-4,NA,TRBJ2-5,13,NA,TGTGCCAGCACCCTGGACTACCCGGAGACCCAGTACTTC,CASTLDYPETQYF
TRBV5-1,many,TRBJ2-2,15,TRBD1,TGCGCCAGCAGCTGGGGGACAGAGAACACCGGGGAGCTGTTTTTT,CASSWGTENTGELFF
TRBV7-9,few,TRBJ1-4,14,TRBD1,TGTGCCAGCAGCCAGGGACAGGGAAAGGAAAAACTGTTTTTT,CASSQGQGKEKLFF
TRBV5-5,NA,TRBJ2-5,15,TRBD1,TGTGCCAGCAGCTTGTTAGCAGGGGGCGTAGAGACCCAGTACTTC,CASSLLAGGVETQYF
TRBV7-9,NA,TRBJ1-1,14,NA,TGTGCCAGCAGCTTAGAGGCAGTCAACACTGAAGCTTTCTTT,CASSLEAVNTEAFF
TRBV6-5,NA,TRBJ1-2,17,NA,TGTGCCAGCATCAGCCCCCTGGGACGGTCGGCTAACTATGGCTACACCTTC,CASISPLGRSANYGYTF
TRBV5-1,few,TRBJ2-3,14,TRBD2,TGCGCCAGCTCTTTAGCGGGAGTGGCAGATACGCAGTATTTT,CASSLAGVADTQYF
TRBV6-5,NA,TRBJ1-5,14,TRBD1,TGTGCCAGCACCCCCGGGACAGGGAGCCAGCCCCAGCATTTT,CASTPGTGSQPQHF
TRBV5-1,many,TRBJ2-1,16,TRBD2,TGCGCCAGCAGCCTCGGGACTAGCGGGAGTAGGAATGAGCAGTTCTTC,CASSLGTSGSRNEQFF
TRBV25-1,NA,TRBJ2-5,11,NA,TGTGCCAGCAGTGAAGGTGGTTCCCAGTACTTC,CASSEGGSQYF
TRBV12-3/TRBV12-4,few,TRBJ2-7,14,NA,TGTGCCAGCAGTCTCCGGACGGGCCTGGGCGAGCAGTACTTC,CASSLRTGLGEQYF
TRBV10-3,many,TRBJ2-2,15,NA,TGTGCCATCAGTGACCCCGGAGGGGTCCTCGGGGAGCTGTTTTTT,CAISDPGGVLGELFF
TRBV12-3/TRBV12-4,few,TRBJ2-7,12,TRBD1,TGTGCCAGTAACAGGGGGACCTACGAGCAGTACTTC,CASNRGTYEQYF
TRBV18,NA,TRBJ2-7,13,TRBD1,TGTGCCAGCTCACCGTCAGGGGGCAACGAGCAGTACTTC,CASSPSGGNEQYF
TRBV20-1,NA,TRBJ2-6,12,NA,TGCGTGGGAAGCTCTGGGGCCAACGTCCTGACTTTC,CVGSSGANVLTF
TRBV20-1,many,TRBJ2-6,16,NA,TGCAGTGCTAGGGGAGCTGGCGGGCCTGGGGCCAACGTCCTGACTTTC,CSARGAGGPGANVLTF
TRBV7-3,many,TRBJ1-1,13,NA,TGTGCCAGCAGCTTAAGTGTTAACACTGAAGCTTTCTTT,CASSLSVNTEAFF
TRBV29-1,few,TRBJ2-5,14,TRBD2,TGCAGCGTCGGAAGCGGGATTCGGCAAGAGACCCAGTACTTC,CSVGSGIRQETQYF
TRBV29-1,few,TRBJ1-5,12,NA,TGCAGCGCCTCAGGGGAGGGTCAGCCCCAGCATTTT,CSASGEGQPQHF
TRBV5-1,NA,TRBJ1-1,17,TRBD1,TGCGCCAGCAGCTTGGGACAGGGGGCACTGATGAACACTGAAGCTTTCTTT,CASSLGQGALMNTEAFF
TRBV5-6,few,TRBJ1-1,17,TRBD1,TGTGCCAGCAGCTTACTACGGACAGGGGTCCTTAACACTGAAGCTTTCTTT,CASSLLRTGVLNTEAFF
TRBV3-1,NA,TRBJ1-1,15,NA,TGTGCCAGCAGCCACTCGGGGCTGGGGAACACTGAAGCTTTCTTT,CASSHSGLGNTEAFF
TRBV28,NA,TRBJ1-1,12,TRBD1,TGTGCCAGCAGTATACAGGGGCAGGGTGCTTTCTTT,CASSIQGQGAFF
TRBV2,NA,TRBJ1-6,13,NA,TGTGCCAGCAGTCCGACAGGCATTTCACCCCTCCACTTT,CASSPTGISPLHF
TRBV6-2/TRBV6-3,NA,TRBJ1-2,16,TRBD1,TGTGCCAGCAGTTATGCCTATAGGACAGGCCTATATGGCTACACCTTC,CASSYAYRTGLYGYTF
TRBV6-2/TRBV6-3,few,TRBJ2-3,14,NA,TGTGCCAGCAGTTACGCGGGGCTCACAGATACGCAGTATTTT,CASSYAGLTDTQYF
TRBV18,few,TRBJ2-5,14,NA,TGTGCCAGCTCACCTCCTATGTACCAAGAGACCCAGTACTTC,CASSPPMYQETQYF
TRBV11-1,NA,TRBJ2-1,16,TRBD1,TGTGCCAGCAGCTTAAGGAGTGACAGGGGCTACAATGAGCAGTTCTTC,CASSLRSDRGYNEQFF
TRBV20-1,NA,TRBJ2-5,14,TRBD2,TGCAGTGCTAGAGATGTAAGGCGGGAGGAGACCCAGTACTTC,CSARDVRREETQYF
TRBV24-1,few,TRBJ2-6,14,NA,TGTGCCACCAGTGATCCACTGGGGGCCAACGTCCTGACTTTC,CATSDPLGANVLTF
TRBV20-1,few,TRBJ1-5,16,NA,TGCAGTGCTAGAATGACCGGGACTTATAGCAATCAGCCCCAGCATTTT,CSARMTGTYSNQPQHF
TRBV20-1,NA,TRBJ2-3,13,NA,TGCAGTGGGGGAATGTCTAGCACAGATACGCAGTATTTT,CSGGMSSTDTQYF
TRBV3-1,few,TRBJ2-6,17,TRBD2,TGTGCCAGCAGCGAAAGCGGGATGATCTCTGGGGCCAACGTCCTGACTTTC,CASSESGMISGANVLTF
TRBV12-3/TRBV12-4,few,TRBJ2-7,14,TRBD2,TGTGCCAGTGGGGCTAGCGGGAGGGCCTTTAAGCAGTACTTC,CASGASGRAFKQYF
TRBV12-3/TRBV12-4,few,TRBJ2-2,14,NA,TGTGCCAGCAGTTTAGGGGGCGAAACCGGGGAGCTGTTTTTT,CASSLGGETGELFF
TRBV5-1,NA,TRBJ2-7,14,NA,TGCGCCAGCAGTTCTTCAGCGAGCTCCTACGAGCAGTACTTC,CASSSSASSYEQYF
TRBV12-3/TRBV12-4,few,TRBJ2-7,13,NA,TGTGCCAGCAGTTTTTCCGGGAGAAGCGAGCAGTACTTC,CASSFSGRSEQYF
TRBV14,NA,TRBJ2-7,14,NA,TGTGCCAGCAGCCCCTATGGGACCTCTAGCCCGCCCTACTTC,CASSPYGTSSPPYF
TRBV24-1,NA,TRBJ1-5,16,NA,TGTGCCACCAGTGATTCGGGACGGACTAGCAATCAGCCCCAGCATTTT,CATSDSGRTSNQPQHF
TRBV29-1,few,TRBJ2-1,15,TRBD2,TGCAGCGTTGAAGATCGACTAGCGGGGCACAATGAGCAGTTCTTC,CSVEDRLAGHNEQFF
TRBV10-3,few,TRBJ1-2,13,NA,TGTGCCATCGGTTTGGACAGATCCTATGGCTACACCTTC,CAIGLDRSYGYTF
TRBV20-1,NA,TRBJ2-2,15,TRBD2,TGCAGTGCTTTAACGGGGGGGCGCGACACCGGGGAGCTGTTTTTT,CSALTGGRDTGELFF
TRBV5-1,NA,TRBJ2-5,13,NA,TGCGCCAGCAGCGTACACCCGGAGGCCGAGGCGAGCTTC,CASSVHPEAEASF
TRBV20-1,NA,TRBJ2-7,13,NA,TGCAGTGCCCTCATGACAGAATCCTACGAGCAGTACTTC,CSALMTESYEQYF
TRBV12-3/TRBV12-4,NA,TRBJ2-1,14,TRBD1,TGTGCCAGCAGTTTCTGGTCAGGGGGCAATGAGCAGTTCTTC,CASSFWSGGNEQFF
TRBV7-3,NA,TRBJ2-1,13,TRBD2,TGTGCCAGCAGCCAGACTAGCGGGAGGTGGCAGTTCTTC,CASSQTSGRWQFF
TRBV5-8,NA,TRBJ1-1,14,NA,TGTGCCAGCAGCGTTCTGCAGGCTAACACTGAAGCTTTCTTT,CASSVLQANTEAFF